This record concerns one T cell receptor (beta chain) sequence. Its recognized antigen is unknown. The record has no base qualities; no much larger clone is one base away. Compared with germline, V lacks 0 bases and J lacks 9 bases; bases without a gene match: 9. Reading the germline V gene (reference sequence) gives CDR1 DFQATT and CDR2 SNEGSKA. The CDR3 covers 15 residues, taking in both the cysteine and the phenylalanine. Here the CDR3 DNA is all that survives: 45 bases in frame from base 1. The sample comes from a study of blood T cells in healthy people across ages (dated by TCRdb to the mid-2010s). The study in broad terms: In model experiments, roughly one uniquely barcoded TCR beta cDNA molecule per two T cells was captured by template switching. To track age-related changes in TCR beta repertoire diversity, the study relied on deep sequencing normalized with unique cDNA molecular identifiers. Donors of different ages were randomly distributed across sequencing lanes to avoid experimental bias. For two donors (one aged 18 to 29 and one aged 80 or older), the study analyzed two additional independent replicas of 1 million unique cDNA reads from the same blood draw. The donors were divided into four age groups: young (average around 16 years), middle-aged (almost 40), aged (about 56) and long-lived (82).

On the study overall, not on this receptor specifically: Observed TCR beta diversity per million T cells fell roughly linearly with age, and a significant reduction was already apparent by age around 44. Because the CMV infection status of the donors was unknown, age-related changes in expanded clonotypes may potentially have been confounded. Observed TCR beta diversity correlated strongly with the percentage of naive T cells measured by flow cytometry. The long-lived group showed more naive CD4+ T cells, fewer expanded clones and increased TCR diversity than the aged group, suggesting age selection. Because profiling used bulk unsorted PBMCs, naive and antigen-experienced compartments could not be compared conclusively. Estimates of total diversity based on one million sequenced T cells were regarded as lower bounds and as underestimates.

The donors were a few dozen Caucasian individuals from Russia, aged roughly 6 to 100 years, who were systemically healthy. Roughly 10 milliliters of peripheral blood were collected from each donor into EDTA-treated Vacutainer tubes. Ficoll-Paque density-gradient centrifugation was used to isolate PBMCs, with at least 7 million obtained per sample. Trizol reagent was used to extract total RNA from PBMCs, with at least 5.5 micrograms per sample. For every donor, flow cytometry on a PBMC aliquot measured the percentage of naive CD45RAhigh/CD27high T cells. The library was produced with 5' RACE. The sequencer listed for this sample is Illumina HiSeq 2500. A second 7 to 11 cycle PCR used a sample-barcoded 5' primer and a J-beta primer mix. Each TCR beta cDNA molecule received a unique molecular identifier from a template-switch 5' adaptor carrying 12 random nucleotides. At least 2.5 million CDR3-containing paired-end reads were obtained from each sample. First-strand cDNA was synthesized from all RNA with the Mint cDNA synthesis kit, primed by a TRBC-specific oligonucleotide. Following uracil-DNA glycosylase treatment, a first 18-cycle PCR with universal primers M1SS and BC2_uni_R was performed on all cDNA. The published analysis was carried out like this. Normalization of each sample was performed by random selection of 1 million high-quality reads, each carrying a distinct molecular identifier. Instead of being binned into consensus sequences, reads that shared molecular identifiers were thrown out. CDR3 identification, clonotype clustering and error correction used MiTCR with a Q25 quality threshold and the strictest error-elimination algorithm. A nonparametric unseen species model with Euler transformation was used to estimate a lower bound on total TCR beta diversity. TCRdb reanalyzed the raw reads on its own, using fastp at Q25 for trimming and MiXCR for clone calling, and kept in-frame beta chains. Here each entry gathers all rows of one CDR3 protein and keeps the most common genes and DNA. The V and J calls and clone size come from TCRdb's table, not from the authors' own analysis. The sample data list about 1,400,000 distinct CDR3 sequences, and roughly 45% of these were observed just once. The ten largest account for 7.9% of the sample.

This sequence was found in a woman aged 18-29 years in good health. The sequence joins TRBV20-1 to TRBJ2-1; 9 central nucleotides agree with TRBD2. Sequencing was carried out using blood. The CDR3 reads CSARDMAGGSPEQFF. The DNA sequence is as follows: TGCAGTGCTAGAGATATGGCGGGGGGGTCTCCTGAGCAGTTCTTC.